The 23 T cell receptor beta chains listed next were all sequenced from one sample in a study of control samples from healthy donors and cancer patients. This table comes from immunoSEQ multiplex PCR, and its TCRdb copy is limited to in-frame clones, with some not included. The top ten clones hold approximately 10% of a sample with tens of thousands of clones, 80% to 90% of them seen once. The specimen was PBMCs. Receptor source: a woman in her sixties or seventies with lung cancer.

This clone appeared a single time. The chain recombines TRBV4-2 with TRBJ2-7, with D uncertain. The CDR3 is made up of 10 amino acids. CDR1 and CDR2 from the germline V gene are LGHNA and YNFKEQ. V lost 4 bases and J 9 bases, leaving 7 bases between the germline ends. For the CDR3, the DNA is TGTGCCAGCAGCCTTACGTGGCAGTACTTC. Protein product: CASSLTWQYF.

In its sample, this clone was seen once. The rearrangement uses TRBV29-1 and TRBJ2-7; D gene uncertain. The V and J ends lost 3 bases and 5 bases respectively, with 17 bases between them. Germline CDR1 is SQVTM and CDR2 is ANQGSEA. The CDR3 loop spans 14 amino acids. The CDR3 sequence is CSVDNLGRRDEQYF. The CDR3 coding sequence is TGCAGCGTTGACAACCTTGGGCGGCGCGACGAGCAGTACTTC.

The J gene is TRBJ1-2, the V gene TRBV15; D is unresolved. V lost 5 bases and J lost 4, with 20 bases in between. From germline, CDR1 is LNHNV and CDR2 YYDKDF (reference sequence). The CDR3 totals 16 residues. As DNA, the CDR3 is TGTGCCACCAGCTCCCAGAATGGAGATTATCCCTATGGCTACACCTTC. Translating it yields CATSSQNGDYPYGYTF.

V gene TRBV11-2 combines with J gene TRBJ2-1; D is perhaps TRBD1 or TRBD2 (5 bases each). The CDR3 consists of 16 residues. V lost 4 bases and J lost 6, with 19 bases in between. Germline V gene data show CDR1 as SGHAT and CDR2 as FQNNGV. CDR3 sequence: CASSSIAGTKGNEQFF. For the CDR3, the DNA is TGTGCCAGCAGCTCGATAGCCGGGACCAAGGGCAATGAGCAGTTCTTC.

The chain employs TRBV19 and TRBJ2-7; D call uncertain. CDR1 and CDR2 from the germline V gene are LNHDA and SQIVND (reference sequence). Deletions cut 2 bases from V and 5 bases from J, with 13 bases between. The CDR3 contains 14 residues. DNA of the CDR3: TGTGCCAGTAGTATAAGAAATCTGGTCCACGAGCAGTACTTC. It codes for CASSIRNLVHEQYF. The full variable domain, rest sourced from reference TRBV19 and TRBJ2-7, is DGGITQSPKYLFRKEGQNVTLSCEQNLNHDAMYWYRQDPGQGLRLIYYSQIVNDFQKGDIAEGYSVSREKKESFPLTVTSAQKNPTAFYLCASSIRNLVHEQYFGPGTRLTVT.

This clone was recorded only once. The rearrangement links TRBV5-1 to TRBJ1-3; unclear D gene. CDR1 is SGHRS, CDR2 YFSETQ, per germline. This CDR3 region has 15 residues. Trimming pared 0 bases from V and 4 bases from J, leaving 11 bases between. CDR3 loop: CASSLDDAAGNTIYF. The CDR3 region has the DNA TGCGCCAGCAGCTTGGACGACGCAGCGGGAAACACCATATATTTT.

The chain employs TRBV27 and TRBJ2-3; TRBD2 aligns across 7 bases. Trimming at V came to 6 bases and at J to 2 bases, leaving 11 bases not matched to a gene. The germline CDR1 and CDR2 sequences are MNHEY and SMNVEV (reference sequence). This CDR3 spans 16 amino acids. In DNA form, the CDR3 reads TGTGCCAGCAGCCGAACTAGCGTTACTGTCACAGATACGCAGTATTTT. Its translation: CASSRTSVTVTDTQYF.

V gene TRBV14 combines with J gene TRBJ1-6; possibly TRBD1 for D (6 bases). Between the trimmed V and J ends, which lost 3 bases and 2 bases, there was a span of 17 bases. The CDR3 consists of 18 residues. CDR1 SGHDN and CDR2 FVKESK come from the germline V gene. In DNA form, the CDR3 reads TGTGCCAGCAGCCACCGGACAGCCGGATTCACCTATAATTCACCCCTCCACTTT. It codes for CASSHRTAGFTYNSPLHF.

The rearrangement links TRBV27 to TRBJ2-5; D remains ambiguous. CDR3 size: 13 residues. V dropped 4 bases and J dropped 4 bases, with 10 bases sitting between them. Germline values: CDR1 MNHEY, CDR2 SMNVEV (reference sequence). This CDR3 is CASSSIRGETQYF. CDR3 nucleotide sequence: TGTGCCAGCAGTTCGATTAGAGGAGAGACCCAGTACTTC.

The table lists this clone with a count of one. V and J are TRBV9 and TRBJ2-3, with 10 bases identical to TRBD2. Germline CDR1 reads SGDLS; CDR2 reads YYNGEE. The CDR3 length is 16 residues. The V segment lost 3 bases and the J segment 4 bases; nucleotides outside the gene matches: 8. Written as DNA, the CDR3 is TGTGCCAGCAGCGCGGGAGAGGGACTAGCGTCAGATACGCAGTATTTT. It codes for CASSAGEGLASDTQYF.

Written as DNA, the CDR3 is TGTGCCAGCAGGGGGACAGGGTATGAAAAACTGTTTTTT. Amino acid sequence: CASRGTGYEKLFF. This chain joins TRBV28 and TRBJ1-4; TRBD1 aligns across 9 bases. Germline values: CDR1 MDHEN, CDR2 SYDVKM. V shed 6 bases and J 6 bases; nucleotides not matched to a gene: 2. CDR3 length equals 13 residues.

The chain combines TRBV13 with TRBJ2-2; TRBD2 matches at 12 bases. Germline CDR1 reads PRHDT; CDR2 reads FYEKMQ (reference sequence). The CDR3 length is 17 residues. The ends lost 5 bases at V and 5 bases at J; junction bases unmatched: 9. Written as DNA, the CDR3 is TGTGCCAGCAGCCCGGGGTCCGGGACTAGCGGGACCGGGGAGCTGTTTTTT. Amino acids: CASSPGSGTSGTGELFF.

This chain connects TRBV4-1 to TRBJ1-1; tentative D call: TRBD1 (5 bases). The CDR3 is 15 residues long. Germline CDR1 is MGHRA and CDR2 is YSYEKL. V lost 0 bases, J lost 10 bases, and 18 bases lay in between. The CDR3 loop reads CASSQEGLPVVGAFF. In nucleotides, the CDR3 is TGCGCCAGCAGCCAAGAGGGGCTCCCCGTGGTGGGAGCTTTCTTT.

The chain has TRBV28 and TRBJ1-2; TRBD1 matches 9 bases. V shed 6 bases and J 4 bases; nucleotides not matched to a gene: 6. Germline V gene sequence: CDR1 MDHEN, CDR2 SYDVKM. This CDR3 is 14 amino acids long. CDR3 residues: CASRPQDRGYGYTF. DNA of the CDR3: TGTGCCAGCAGACCCCAGGACAGGGGCTATGGCTACACCTTC.

This clone showed up just a few times. The chain recombines TRBV3-1 (or the pseudogene TRBV3-2) with TRBJ2-6; D gene ambiguous. Trimming pared 5 bases from V and 0 bases from J, leaving 11 bases between. The CDR3 is made up of 16 amino acids. The germline gives CDR1 LGHDT, CDR2 YNNKEL (reference sequence). CDR3 nucleotides: TGTGCCAGCAGCTCTCTCCGGAGCTCTGGGGCCAACGTCCTGACTTTC. Its protein product is CASSSLRSSGANVLTF.

The rearrangement joins TRBV7-2 to TRBJ1-1; no reliable D call. From germline, CDR1 is SGHTA and CDR2 FQGNSA. Trimming shortened V by 0 bases and J by 5 bases, and 13 bases separated the two germline ends. This CDR3 has 15 amino acids. CDR3: CASSLAIPGSTEAFF. The CDR3 DNA is TGTGCCAGCAGCTTAGCTATACCGGGGTCGACTGAAGCTTTCTTT.

The chain uses TRBV6-6 and TRBJ1-1, with D possibly TRBD1 on 5 matching bases. The CDR3 runs 14 residues. In germline, CDR1 is MNHNY, CDR2 SVGAGI (reference sequence). The germline V and J ends were trimmed by 5 bases and 1 base, with 11 bases remaining between them. The CDR3 sequence: CASSVSGGNTEAFF. For the CDR3, the DNA is TGTGCCAGCAGTGTCTCGGGGGGGAACACTGAAGCTTTCTTT.

The CDR3, as DNA: TGCGCCAGCAGCCACGGGACGGTAAACTATGGCTACACCTTC. As protein: CASSHGTVNYGYTF. V usage is TRBV4-1 and J usage is TRBJ1-2; TRBD1 might be the D (5 bases). The germline CDR1 and CDR2 sequences are MGHRA and YSYEKL. Deletions cut 3 bases from V and 2 bases from J, with 10 bases between. CDR3 length: 14 amino acids.

This clone occurred once. This chain joins TRBV27 and TRBJ2-1, with TRBD2 identical over 8 bases. Germline-derived CDR1 and CDR2 are MNHEY and SMNVEV (reference sequence). The ends lost 3 bases at V and 4 bases at J; junction bases unmatched: 14. CDR3 length: 18 residues. CDR3 sequence reads: CASSLFGGGPGTYNEQFF. The DNA of the CDR3 is TGTGCCAGCAGTTTGTTCGGGGGGGGGCCGGGGACTTACAATGAGCAGTTCTTC.

The chain links TRBV19 to TRBJ1-1, with D perhaps matching TRBD1 (5 bases). Germline CDR1 and CDR2: LNHDA and SQIVND (reference sequence). CDR3 size: 16 residues. Trimming shortened V by 2 bases and J by 0 bases, and 13 bases separated the two germline ends. The CDR3 spells CASSILGHQMNTEAFF. CDR3 coding DNA: TGTGCCAGTAGTATATTGGGGCACCAAATGAACACTGAAGCTTTCTTT.

The V and J genes are TRBV7-2 and TRBJ1-1, with D maybe TRBD1 (6 bases). The CDR3 has 15 amino acids. The germline V gene encodes CDR1 SGHTA and CDR2 FQGNSA. V was cut by 1 base and J by 3 bases, with 12 bases left in between. The CDR3 DNA is TGTGCCAGCAGCTTAGTAGGGGGGGCCGACACTGAAGCTTTCTTT. This sequence encodes CASSLVGGADTEAFF.

This clone was seen more than once but under ten times. V is TRBV2 and J is TRBJ2-5; 10 bases agree with TRBD2. Germline-derived CDR1 and CDR2 are SNHLY and FYNNEI. This CDR3 has 15 residues. V shed 7 bases, J shed 10 bases, and the junction held 15 bases outside the gene matches. The CDR3 here is CASTSSGRGLIGQYF. The CDR3 DNA follows: TGTGCCAGCACCTCGAGCGGGAGGGGGCTTATCGGCCAGTACTTC.

This clone was detected only once. A read error may account for a junction end that differs from germline. The chain recombines TRBV11-3 with TRBJ2-1; 10 nucleotides agree with TRBD2. CDR3 size: 14 residues. In germline, CDR1 is SGHNT, CDR2 YENEEA. As DNA, the CDR3 is TGTGCCAGCAGGTTAGCGGGAGGAAGGAATGAGCAGTTCTTC. Protein product: CASRLAGGRNEQFF.